The 8 T cell receptor beta chains in this list originate from one sample, sequenced in a study of T cell changes during pregnancy in multiple sclerosis. The table came from immunoSEQ multiplex PCR; TCRdb's copy has only in-frame clones and leaves some out. The sample holds approximately 88,000 clones, 90% to 95% seen once. The sequencing here drew on peripheral blood, taken in the second trimester of pregnancy. The receptors here all came from a female donor with multiple sclerosis, enrolled in a pregnancy study.

J is TRBJ2-1 and V is TRBV5-8; 7 bases are a match to TRBD2. In germline, CDR1 is SGHTS, CDR2 YDEGEE. J gave up 12 bases and V 4 bases, and 13 bases lay outside the gene matches. This CDR3 region has 14 residues. The CDR3: CASSPTGLVPPQFF. Written as DNA, the CDR3 is TGTGCCAGCAGCCCTACTGGACTAGTTCCGCCGCAGTTCTTC.

The chain is built from TRBV2 and TRBJ1-1; D is possibly TRBD1 (6 bases). V gave up 6 bases and J gave up 4 bases, with 12 bases separating them. The CDR3 contains 13 residues. CDR1 and CDR2 from the germline V gene are SNHLY and FYNNEI. The CDR3 coding sequence is TGTGCCAGCAGCGACAGGATCGGCACTGAAGCTTTCTTT. This gives the protein CASSDRIGTEAFF.

This clone was counted only a few times. V is TRBV27 and J is TRBJ2-7; 13 bases fit TRBD2. This CDR3 comprises 14 residues. The J segment lost 4 bases and the V segment lost 5 bases, leaving 2 bases of the junction unmatched. Germline lookup yields CDR1 MNHEY and CDR2 SMNVEV (reference sequence). The CDR3 loop is CASSQGLAGYEQYF. DNA for the CDR3: TGTGCCAGCAGTCAGGGACTAGCGGGATACGAGCAGTACTTC.

The chain carries TRBV27 and TRBJ2-7; tentative D call: TRBD2 (7 bases). V dropped 2 bases and J dropped 7 bases, with 18 bases sitting between them. Germline CDR1 is MNHEY and CDR2 is SMNVEV (reference sequence). The CDR3 runs to 15 residues. In nucleotides, the CDR3 is TGTGCCAGCAGTTTAATCGGGGGGCAGCTTCGTGAGCAGTACTTC. This gives the protein CASSLIGGQLREQYF.

The V gene is TRBV13, the J gene TRBJ1-1, with a tentative D call TRBD1 (5 bases). CDR1 and CDR2 from the germline V gene are PRHDT and FYEKMQ (reference sequence). CDR3 size: 16 residues. Trimming cost V 1 base and J 1 base, with 13 bases left between them. The CDR3 here is CASSLVTALQNTEAFF. The DNA of the CDR3 is TGTGCCAGCAGCTTAGTGACAGCACTTCAGAACACTGAAGCTTTCTTT.

The chain has TRBV2 and TRBJ2-5, with D maybe TRBD1 (5 bases). CDR3 size: 10 residues. Germline V gene data show CDR1 as SNHLY and CDR2 as FYNNEI. The ends were cut back, 6 bases at V and 10 bases at J, with 9 bases in the middle. The CDR3 region has the DNA TGTGCCAGCAGGGGGCGCAACCAGTACTTC. This codes for CASRGRNQYF.

This clone was found once. The chain recombines TRBV29-1 with TRBJ1-5; D is undetermined. V shed 7 bases and J shed 7 bases, with 17 bases lying between them. CDR1 SQVTM and CDR2 ANQGSEA come from the germline V gene. The CDR3 has 13 residues. CDR3 residues: CSAGDSARQPQHF. The CDR3 nucleotides are TGCAGCGCAGGCGATAGTGCGCGCCAGCCCCAGCATTTT.

The J gene is TRBJ1-2, the V gene TRBV6-1; 10 positions match TRBD1. There are 15 residues in the CDR3. Per germline, CDR1 MNHNS and CDR2 SASEGT. V lost 6 bases, J lost 4 bases, and 8 bases stayed unmatched. DNA for the CDR3: TGTGCCAGCAGCTTCCGACAGGGGGCTAGCTATGGCTACACCTTC. This codes for CASSFRQGASYGYTF.